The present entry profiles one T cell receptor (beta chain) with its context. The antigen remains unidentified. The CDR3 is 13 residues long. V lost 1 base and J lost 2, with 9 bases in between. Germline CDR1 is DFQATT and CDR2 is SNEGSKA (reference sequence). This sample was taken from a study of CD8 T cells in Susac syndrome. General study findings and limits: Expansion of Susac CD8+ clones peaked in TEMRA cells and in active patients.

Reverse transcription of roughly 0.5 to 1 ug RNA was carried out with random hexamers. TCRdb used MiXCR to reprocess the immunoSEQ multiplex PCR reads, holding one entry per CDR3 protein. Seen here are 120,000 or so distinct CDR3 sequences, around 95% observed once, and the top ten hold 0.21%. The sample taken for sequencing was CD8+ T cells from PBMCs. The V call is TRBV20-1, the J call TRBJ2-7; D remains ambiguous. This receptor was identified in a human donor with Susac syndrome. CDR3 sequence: CSARGGGTYEQYF. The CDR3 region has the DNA TGCAGTGCTAGAGGCGGCGGTACCTACGAGCAGTACTTC.